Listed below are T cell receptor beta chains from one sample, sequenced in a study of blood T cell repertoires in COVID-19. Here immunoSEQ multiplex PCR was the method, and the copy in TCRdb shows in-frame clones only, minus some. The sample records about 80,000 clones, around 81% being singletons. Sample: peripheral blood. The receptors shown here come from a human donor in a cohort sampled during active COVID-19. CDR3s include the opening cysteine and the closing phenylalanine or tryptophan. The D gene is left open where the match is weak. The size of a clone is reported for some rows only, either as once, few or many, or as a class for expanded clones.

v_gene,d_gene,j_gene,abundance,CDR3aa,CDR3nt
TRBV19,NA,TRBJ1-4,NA,CASSTTGRTTNEKLFF,TGTGCCAGTAGTACTACAGGGCGTACAACTAATGAAAAACTGTTTTTT
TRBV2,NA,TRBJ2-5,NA,CASSEDPTPPLETQYF,TGTGCCAGCAGTGAAGACCCGACACCGCCTTTGGAGACCCAGTACTTC
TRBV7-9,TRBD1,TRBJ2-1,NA,CASSLTGSDNEQFF,TGTGCCAGCAGCTTGACAGGGAGCGACAATGAGCAGTTCTTC
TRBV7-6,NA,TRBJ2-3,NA,CASSPRGTFSTDTQYF,TGTGCCAGCAGCCCGAGGGGGACCTTCAGCACAGATACGCAGTATTTT
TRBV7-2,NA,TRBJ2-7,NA,CASSLHNSPYEQYF,TGTGCCAGCAGCTTGCACAATTCCCCTTACGAGCAGTACTTC
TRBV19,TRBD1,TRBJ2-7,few,CASSTHPDRADEQYF,TGTGCCAGTAGTACCCACCCAGACAGGGCCGACGAGCAGTACTTC
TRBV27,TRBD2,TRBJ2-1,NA,CASGTSGDNEQFF,TGTGCCAGCGGCACTAGCGGAGACAATGAGCAGTTCTTC
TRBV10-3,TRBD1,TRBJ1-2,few,CAISETRDSYGYTF,TGTGCCATCAGTGAGACCCGGGACAGCTATGGCTACACCTTC
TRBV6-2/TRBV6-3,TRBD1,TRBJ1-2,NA,CASSYSGTATGGYTF,TGTGCCAGCAGTTACTCGGGGACAGCCACTGGCGGCTACACCTTC
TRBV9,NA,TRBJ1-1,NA,CASSVYKISEAFF,TGTGCCAGCAGCGTATACAAAATTTCTGAAGCTTTCTTT
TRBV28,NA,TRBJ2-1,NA,CASSQSRGNEQFF,TGTGCCAGCAGTCAATCCAGGGGCAATGAGCAGTTCTTC
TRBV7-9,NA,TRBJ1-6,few,CASSYDSAGSPLHF,TGTGCCAGCAGCTACGACAGTGCTGGGTCACCCCTCCACTTT
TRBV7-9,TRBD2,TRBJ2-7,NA,CASSSALSGGFTYEQYF,TGTGCCAGCAGCTCAGCCCTTAGCGGGGGGTTTACCTACGAGCAGTACTTC
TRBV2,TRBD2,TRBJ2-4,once,CASSHPSSGARDIQYF,TGTGCCAGCAGCCATCCTTCTAGCGGGGCGAGGGACATTCAGTACTTC
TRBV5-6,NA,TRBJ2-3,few,CASSLGGKSTDTQYF,TGTGCCAGCAGCTTGGGAGGGAAAAGCACAGATACGCAGTATTTT
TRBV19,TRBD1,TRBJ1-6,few,CASSIVQQGRGDSPLHF,TGTGCCAGTAGTATAGTCCAACAGGGGCGCGGTGATTCACCCCTCCACTTT
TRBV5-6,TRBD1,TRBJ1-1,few,CASSGRDRGTEAFF,TGTGCCAGCAGCGGCCGGGACAGGGGAACTGAAGCTTTCTTT
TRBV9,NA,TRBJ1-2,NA,CASSRFLTMVANYGYTF,TGTGCCAGCAGCCGATTTTTAACTATGGTTGCTAACTATGGCTACACCTTC
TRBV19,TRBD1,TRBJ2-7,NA,CASSIGTGWEQYF,TGTGCCAGTAGTATCGGGACAGGTTGGGAGCAGTACTTC
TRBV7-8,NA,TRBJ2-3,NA,CASSSGVADTQYF,TGTGCCAGCAGCTCAGGGGTCGCAGATACGCAGTATTTT
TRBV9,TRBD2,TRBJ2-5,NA,CASSGRGGHQETQYF,TGTGCCAGCAGCGGACGCGGGGGACACCAAGAGACCCAGTACTTC
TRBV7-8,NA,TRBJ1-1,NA,CASSYVGSTNQAFF,TGTGCCAGCAGCTACGTGGGGAGTACAAACCAAGCTTTCTTT
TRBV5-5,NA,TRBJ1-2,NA,CASSSLGAGANYGYTF,TGTGCCAGCAGCTCGTTGGGGGCGGGAGCTAACTATGGCTACACCTTC
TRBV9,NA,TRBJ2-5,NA,CASSVDPWGDQETQYF,TGTGCCAGCAGCGTAGATCCGTGGGGAGACCAAGAGACCCAGTACTTC
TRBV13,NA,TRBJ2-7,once,CASSLVSPEGSYEQYF,TGTGCCAGCAGCTTAGTTTCCCCCGAGGGCTCCTACGAGCAGTACTTC
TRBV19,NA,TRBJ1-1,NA,CASSLGSTEAFF,TGTGCCAGTAGTTTGGGCAGCACTGAAGCTTTCTTT
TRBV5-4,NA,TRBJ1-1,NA,CASSFGTEAFF,TGTGCCAGCAGCTTCGGCACTGAAGCTTTCTTT
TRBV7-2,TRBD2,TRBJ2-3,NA,CASSPQAGGYLNTQYF,TGTGCCAGCAGCCCTCAAGCGGGGGGCTACCTCAATACGCAGTATTTT
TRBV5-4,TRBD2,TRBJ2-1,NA,CASSLGREGYNEQFF,TGTGCCAGCAGCTTGGGGCGGGAGGGGTACAATGAGCAGTTCTTC
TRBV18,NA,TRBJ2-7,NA,CASSPYGGGYEQYF,TGTGCCAGCTCACCATATGGGGGCGGGTACGAGCAGTACTTC
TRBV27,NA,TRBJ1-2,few,CASSFQGRGNYGYTF,TGTGCCAGCAGTTTCCAGGGGCGCGGGAACTATGGCTACACCTTC
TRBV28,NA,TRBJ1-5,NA,CASRRRFSNQPQHF,TGTGCCAGCAGGCGGAGGTTTAGCAATCAGCCCCAGCATTTT
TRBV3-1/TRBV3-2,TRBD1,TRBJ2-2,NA,CASSQGDRGVSGELFF,TGTGCCAGCAGCCAAGGGGACAGGGGAGTGTCCGGGGAGCTGTTTTTT
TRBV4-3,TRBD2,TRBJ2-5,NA,CASSQGRTSGLGTQYF,TGCGCCAGCAGCCAAGGACGGACTAGCGGTCTCGGGACCCAGTACTTC
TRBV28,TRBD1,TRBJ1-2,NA,CASSLSDRAGGYTF,TGTGCCAGCAGTTTATCCGACAGGGCGGGGGGCTACACCTTC
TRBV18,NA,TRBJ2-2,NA,CASSPGSPGTGELFF,TGTGCCAGCTCACCCGGGTCCCCGGGGACCGGGGAGCTGTTTTTT
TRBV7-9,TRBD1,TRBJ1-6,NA,CASSTGQGGSPLHF,TGTGCCAGCAGCACGGGACAGGGCGGTTCACCCCTCCACTTT
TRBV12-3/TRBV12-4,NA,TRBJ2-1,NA,CASSLNHEQFF,TGTGCCAGCAGCCTAAATCATGAGCAGTTCTTC